Listed here are 9 T cell receptor beta chains from one sample, sequenced in a study of T cell changes during pregnancy in multiple sclerosis (dated by TCRdb to the late 2010s). Library construction relied on the immunoSEQ multiplex PCR assay. The table comes from immuneACCESS by way of TCRdb, which keeps in-frame sequences with V and J called. Part of the clones is missing from these tables; in studies checked, under half for an unresolved V gene and the rest for unknown reasons. In all, the sample holds over 80,000 clones, and about nine tenths of those were seen once. The ten largest make up over 0.6% of the sample. Sequenced material: peripheral blood, taken in the second trimester of pregnancy. The receptors originated from a female donor in good health, enrolled as a control in a pregnancy study.

The V gene is TRBV19, the J gene TRBJ1-1, with a weak D call TRBD1 (5 bases). Between the trimmed V and J ends, which lost 0 bases and 0 bases, there was a span of 8 bases. Germline V CDR1 and CDR2: LNHDA, SQIVND (reference sequence). The CDR3 totals 15 residues. CDR3 residues: CASSIEGLLNTEAFF. The CDR3 DNA reads TGTGCCAGTAGTATAGAGGGACTTCTGAACACTGAAGCTTTCTTT.

The rearrangement links TRBV7-9 to TRBJ2-7; TRBD1 agrees at 9 bases. The germline CDR1 and CDR2 sequences are SEHNR and FQNEAQ (reference sequence). Trimming at V came to 5 bases and at J to 3 bases, leaving 11 bases not matched to a gene. The CDR3 runs to 16 residues. CDR3 in DNA: TGTGCCAGCAGCCCGCACAGGGGGCGATCAATCTACGAGCAGTACTTC. The encoded protein is CASSPHRGRSIYEQYF.

V is TRBV5-1 and J is TRBJ2-5, with D perhaps TRBD1 (6 bases). V gave up 4 bases and J gave up 4 bases, with 14 bases separating them. Per the germline V gene, CDR1 is SGHRS and CDR2 is YFSETQ. CDR3 length equals 14 residues. For the CDR3, the DNA is TGCGCCAGCAGCGTATCGACAGGAGTAGAGACCCAGTACTTC. Residues: CASSVSTGVETQYF. Full variable domain (remainder filled in from reference TRBV5-1 and TRBJ2-5): KAGVTQTPRYLIKTRGQQVTLSCSPISGHRSVSWYQQTPGQGLQFLFEYFSETQRNKGNFPGRFSGRQFSNSRSEMNVSTLELGDSALYLCASSVSTGVETQYFGPGTRLLVL.

The rearrangement joins TRBV10-3 to TRBJ2-7; 9 nucleotides match TRBD1. J lost 6 bases, V lost 3 bases, and 6 bases had no gene match. This CDR3 spans 14 amino acids. The germline CDR1 and CDR2 sequences are ENHRY and SYGVKD. The DNA for the CDR3 is TGTGCCATCAGTGACGGGACAGGGCAGGGCGAGCAGTACTTC. Its protein is CAISDGTGQGEQYF.

The rearrangement joins TRBV7-2 to TRBJ1-2; D gene unclear. The CDR3 length is 13 residues. V shed 1 base and J shed 10 bases, with 13 bases lying between them. The germline CDR1 and CDR2 sequences are SGHTA and FQGNSA. Here the CDR3 reads CASSLVARRAYTF. The CDR3 DNA reads TGTGCCAGCAGCTTAGTAGCCAGGCGGGCCTACACCTTC.

The chain links TRBV2 to TRBJ2-5, with D unclear. The CDR3 is 14 residues long. The germline gives CDR1 SNHLY, CDR2 FYNNEI. Trimming removed 2 bases at V and 1 base at J, with 8 bases between. DNA for the CDR3: TGTGCCAGCAGTGAATTGGCAGTCCAAGAGACCCAGTACTTC. Translated: CASSELAVQETQYF.

The sample holds one count of this clone. The rearrangement joins TRBV7-9 to TRBJ2-1, with 7 bases that match TRBD2. CDR1 and CDR2 (germline): SEHNR, FQNEAQ (reference sequence). Trimming cost V 1 base and J 8 bases; bases outside gene matches: 11. CDR3 size: 16 residues. CDR3 region: CASSLVGGGPWDEQFF. In nucleotides, the CDR3 is TGTGCCAGCAGCTTAGTGGGGGGAGGGCCGTGGGATGAGCAGTTCTTC.

The chain joins TRBV6-1 to TRBJ1-3; 7 positions agree with TRBD1. The CDR3 is 17 residues long. V dropped 0 bases and J dropped 2; count of bases not matched to a gene: 7. Per the germline V gene, CDR1 is MNHNS and CDR2 is SASEGT. DNA for the CDR3: TGTGCCAGCAGTGAAGCGCCCGACAGGGTAACTGGAAACACCATATATTTT. This gives the protein CASSEAPDRVTGNTIYF.

This sequence joins TRBV19 and TRBJ1-4, with unresolved D. There are 13 residues in the CDR3. V lost 10 bases, J lost 7 bases, and 16 bases lay in between. CDR1 and CDR2 (germline): LNHDA, SQIVND (reference sequence). The CDR3 nucleotides read TGTGCCACCTCGACAACGGCGGGTGAAAAACTGTTTTTT. It translates to CATSTTAGEKLFF.